These T cell receptor beta chains were read from a single sample in a study of identical twins. TCRdb called the 5' RACE reads again in MiXCR, with one record for every CDR3 protein. The sample lists some 690,000 distinct CDR3 sequences, 21% occurring once. The same data also went into a second study, on T cells expressing NK-cell markers.

Sequences were obtained from PBMCs. The receptors derive from a young woman in good health. Both conserved end residues are part of each CDR3.

CDR3: CASSLVPSTTDTQYF
length: 15
J: TRBJ2-3
V: TRBV5-1

CDR3: CSVETGAGSPLHF
length: 13
J: TRBJ1-6
V: TRBV29-1

CDR3: CASSLGGVDPYEQYF
length: 15
J: TRBJ2-7
V: TRBV11-2

CDR3: CASSAGTVQSEQFF
length: 14
J: TRBJ2-1
V: TRBV10-1

CDR3: CASSLKYDYGYTF
length: 13
J: TRBJ1-2
V: TRBV27

CDR3: CASSSPPKLAGNTYEQYF
length: 18
J: TRBJ2-7
V: TRBV5-4

CDR3: CSVELHSTDTQYF
length: 13
J: TRBJ2-3
V: TRBV29-1

CDR3: CASSRRAGPADTQYF
length: 15
J: TRBJ2-3
V: TRBV4-3

CDR3: CASSHARGADTQYF
length: 14
J: TRBJ2-3
V: TRBV11-3

CDR3: CASSDRGLRIEKLFF
length: 15
J: TRBJ1-4
V: TRBV6-1

CDR3: CASSLAIAYSYNEQFF
length: 16
J: TRBJ2-1
V: TRBV12-3/TRBV12-4

CDR3: CASSSTLYQGIYNEQFF
length: 17
J: TRBJ2-1
V: TRBV7-2

CDR3: CASSPQGSGSYEQYF
length: 15
J: TRBJ2-7
V: TRBV18

CDR3: CASSLRDRVEQYF
length: 13
J: TRBJ2-7
V: TRBV5-1

CDR3: CASTPPRPHPGPQYF
length: 15
J: TRBJ2-3
V: TRBV12-3/TRBV12-4

CDR3: CASSPGQVNTGELFF
length: 15
J: TRBJ2-2
V: TRBV18

CDR3: CASSLGSGRTDTQYF
length: 15
J: TRBJ2-3
V: TRBV12-3/TRBV12-4

CDR3: CASSLGVGRHQETQYF
length: 16
J: TRBJ2-5
V: TRBV7-2

CDR3: CSAQTEHNEQFF
length: 12
J: TRBJ2-1
V: TRBV20-1

CDR3: CASQGASLAKNIRYF
length: 15
J: TRBJ2-4
V: TRBV6-1

CDR3: CASSTLGVYTQYF
length: 13
J: TRBJ2-3
V: TRBV27

CDR3: CSARVPGASRANEKLFF
length: 17
J: TRBJ1-4
V: TRBV20-1

CDR3: CAPRREASYEQYF
length: 13
J: TRBJ2-7
V: TRBV2

CDR3: CASSFPGQWTNEQFF
length: 15
J: TRBJ2-1
V: TRBV12-3/TRBV12-4

CDR3: CATSDFRSESAQFF
length: 14
J: TRBJ2-1
V: TRBV24-1

CDR3: CASSPNLAGKAYEQYF
length: 16
J: TRBJ2-7
V: TRBV3-1

CDR3: CASSLALTRSGDSYEQYF
length: 18
J: TRBJ2-7
V: TRBV7-2

CDR3: CASSFSTSGGAHTQYF
length: 16
J: TRBJ2-3
V: TRBV12-3/TRBV12-4

CDR3: CASNSGTPIREQYF
length: 14
J: TRBJ2-7
V: TRBV28

CDR3: CASSYYWRGATDTQYF
length: 16
J: TRBJ2-3
V: TRBV6-5

CDR3: CASSWSVDNEQFF
length: 13
J: TRBJ2-1
V: TRBV5-1

CDR3: CSASSGRPYEQYF
length: 13
J: TRBJ2-7
V: TRBV20-1

CDR3: CASSEVSGGEANTGELFF
length: 18
J: TRBJ2-2
V: TRBV25-1

CDR3: CSASRTGMTSEAFF
length: 14
J: TRBJ1-1
V: TRBV20-1

CDR3: CASSSPSLSGSWADTQYF
length: 18
J: TRBJ2-3
V: TRBV11-2

CDR3: CASSSGLAVGADTQYF
length: 16
J: TRBJ2-3
V: TRBV5-1

CDR3: CASSLVSGIGPEAFF
length: 15
J: TRBJ1-1
V: TRBV5-1

CDR3: CASSGYSTGKNTEAFF
length: 16
J: TRBJ1-1
V: TRBV5-1

CDR3: CASSPGTSGDNEQFF
length: 15
J: TRBJ2-1
V: TRBV7-9

CDR3: CASSTLAGVREQFF
length: 14
J: TRBJ2-1
V: TRBV9

CDR3: CASSLGGGSEEQFF
length: 14
J: TRBJ2-1
V: TRBV7-6

CDR3: CASSYSTGGNTGELFF
length: 16
J: TRBJ2-2
V: TRBV6-5

CDR3: CASSEGGYNEQFF
length: 13
J: TRBJ2-1
V: TRBV6-4

CDR3: CASSFVDSGTDTQYF
length: 15
J: TRBJ2-3
V: TRBV7-9

CDR3: CASRRIRLAGANEQFF
length: 16
J: TRBJ2-1
V: TRBV28

CDR3: CAISLSGGPYNEQFF
length: 15
J: TRBJ2-1
V: TRBV10-3

CDR3: CASSLVFLGVTDTQYF
length: 16
J: TRBJ2-3
V: TRBV11-2

CDR3: CAISPANTGELFF
length: 13
J: TRBJ2-2
V: TRBV10-3

CDR3: CATSPQEGSYEQYF
length: 14
J: TRBJ2-7
V: TRBV15

CDR3: CSASGQGGYGYTF
length: 13
J: TRBJ1-2
V: TRBV20-1

CDR3: CASSHISPGQRNEKLFF
length: 17
J: TRBJ1-4
V: TRBV23-1

CDR3: CASSLDRSWRVYGYTF
length: 16
J: TRBJ1-2
V: TRBV5-1

CDR3: CASSQETVIYGYTF
length: 14
J: TRBJ1-2
V: TRBV4-1

CDR3: CSARVPSGRETQYF
length: 14
J: TRBJ2-5
V: TRBV20-1

CDR3: CASSLVGRGGNNEQFF
length: 16
J: TRBJ2-1
V: TRBV5-1

CDR3: CASTPAGTPNTGELFF
length: 16
J: TRBJ2-2
V: TRBV6-2/TRBV6-3

CDR3: CSASMSANEQFF
length: 12
J: TRBJ2-1
V: TRBV20-1

CDR3: CASGLVRRVGTEAFF
length: 15
J: TRBJ1-1
V: TRBV12-5

CDR3: CASWETGGTDTQYF
length: 14
J: TRBJ2-3
V: TRBV25-1

CDR3: CASSLVSGPGSYEQYF
length: 16
J: TRBJ2-7
V: TRBV7-8